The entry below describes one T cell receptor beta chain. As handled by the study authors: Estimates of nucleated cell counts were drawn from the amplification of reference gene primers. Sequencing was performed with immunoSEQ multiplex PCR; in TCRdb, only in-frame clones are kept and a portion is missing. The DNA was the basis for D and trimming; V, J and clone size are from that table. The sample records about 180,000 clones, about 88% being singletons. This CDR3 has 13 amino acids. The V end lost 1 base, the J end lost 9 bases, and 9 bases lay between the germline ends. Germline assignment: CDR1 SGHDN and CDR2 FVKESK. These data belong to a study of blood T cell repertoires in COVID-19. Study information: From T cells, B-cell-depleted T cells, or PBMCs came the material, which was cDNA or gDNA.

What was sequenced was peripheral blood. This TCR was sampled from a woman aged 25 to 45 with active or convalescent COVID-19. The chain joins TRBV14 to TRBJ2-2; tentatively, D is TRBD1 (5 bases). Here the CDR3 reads CASSQVGQRELFF. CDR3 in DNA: TGTGCCAGCAGCCAAGTGGGGCAGCGGGAGCTGTTTTTT. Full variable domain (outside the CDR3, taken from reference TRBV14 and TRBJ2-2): EAGVTQFPSHSVIEKGQTVTLRCDPISGHDNLYWYRRVMGKEIKFLLHFVKESKQDESGMPNNRFLAERTGGTYSTLKVQPAELEDSGVYFCASSQVGQRELFFGEGSRLTVL.